The present T cell receptor (beta chain) was sequenced within a study of shared clonotypes between healthy human individuals. Data came from immunoSEQ multiplex PCR; TCRdb stores just in-frame clones and leaves some out. In the table there are millions of clones, 85% to 95% of which are singletons. Findings and caveats of the study: A generally larger estimated richness was seen in naive subsets than in memory subsets.

Germline V gives CDR1 SGHTA, CDR2 FQGTGA. Trimming removed 5 bases from V and 0 bases from J, with 7 bases in between. The CDR3 runs 14 residues. Concerning this clone: The antigen remains unidentified.

This TCR derives from a man younger than 35 in good health. Some clones in this sample may be carry-over from other donors' samples. The chain couples TRBV7-3 to TRBJ2-2; D gene uncertain. Sequencing was done on a sample of naive CD4+ T cells from PBMCs. Described subset: CD45RA+ positively selected. The CDR3 loop is CASSPSPNTGELFF. Written as DNA, the CDR3 is TGTGCCAGCAGCCCTTCACCGAACACCGGGGAGCTGTTTTTT.